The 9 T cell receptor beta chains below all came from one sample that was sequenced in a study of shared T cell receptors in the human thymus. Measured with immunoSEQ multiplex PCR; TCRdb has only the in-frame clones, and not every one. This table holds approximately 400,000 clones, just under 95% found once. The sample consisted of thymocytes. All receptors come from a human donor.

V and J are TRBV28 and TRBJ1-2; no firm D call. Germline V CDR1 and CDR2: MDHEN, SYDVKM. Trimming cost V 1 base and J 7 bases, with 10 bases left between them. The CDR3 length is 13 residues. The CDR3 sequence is CASSLSRECGYTF. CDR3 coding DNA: TGTGCCAGCAGTTTATCCCGGGAATGTGGCTACACCTTC.

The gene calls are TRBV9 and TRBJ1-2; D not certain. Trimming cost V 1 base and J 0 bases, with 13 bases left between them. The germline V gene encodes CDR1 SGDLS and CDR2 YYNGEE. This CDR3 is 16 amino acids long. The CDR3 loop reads CASSVRVSEANYGYTF. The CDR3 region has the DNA TGTGCCAGCAGCGTACGGGTCTCCGAAGCTAACTATGGCTACACCTTC.

DNA of the CDR3: TGTGCCAGCAGCCAAGATCGGGGGGGCGAAGTCTCCTACGAGCAGTACTTC. The encoded protein is CASSQDRGGEVSYEQYF. This chain joins TRBV4-2 and TRBJ2-7, with TRBD2 matching 8 bases. The CDR3 covers 17 residues. V lost 0 bases, J lost 0 bases, and 7 bases stayed unmatched. Germline V gives CDR1 LGHNA, CDR2 YNFKEQ.

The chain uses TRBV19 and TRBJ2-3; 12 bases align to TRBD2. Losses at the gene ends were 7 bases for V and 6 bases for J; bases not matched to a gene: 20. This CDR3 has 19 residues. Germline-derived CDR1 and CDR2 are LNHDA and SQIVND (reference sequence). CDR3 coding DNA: TGTGCCAGTACCCTAAGTAGTAATTCTAGCGGGAGGGCCGTGGATACGCAGTATTTT. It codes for CASTLSSNSSGRAVDTQYF.

The CDR3 protein is CASSPKAGASGTDTQYF. CDR3 nucleotides: TGTGCCAGCAGTCCCAAGGCGGGAGCTTCTGGCACAGATACGCAGTATTTT. The V and J genes are TRBV28 and TRBJ2-3, with 7 nucleotides matching TRBD2. V lost 5 bases, J lost 1 base, and 12 bases stayed unmatched. The CDR3 contains 17 residues. Looked up from germline, CDR1 is MDHEN and CDR2 is SYDVKM.

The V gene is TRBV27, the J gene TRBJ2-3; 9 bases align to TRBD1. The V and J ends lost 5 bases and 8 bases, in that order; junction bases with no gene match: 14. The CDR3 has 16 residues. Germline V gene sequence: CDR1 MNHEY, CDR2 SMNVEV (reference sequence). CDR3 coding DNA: TGTGCCAGCAGTCCACTCGGGACAGGGTTGACCTGTACGCAGTATTTT. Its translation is CASSPLGTGLTCTQYF.

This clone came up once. CDR3 sequence: CASSQVTDRPDTQYF. The CDR3 nucleotides read TGTGCCAGCAGCCAAGTAACAGATCGGCCAGATACGCAGTATTTT. The chain is built from TRBV14 and TRBJ2-3; D remains unclear. The germline V and J ends were trimmed by 1 base and 4 bases, with 12 bases remaining between them. The CDR3 totals 15 residues. CDR1 is SGHDN and CDR2 is FVKESK in the germline V gene.

CDR3 DNA sequence: TGTGCCAGCAGCTTAAACCCCTCAGACAGCTACGAGCAGTACTTC. This gives the protein CASSLNPSDSYEQYF. The V and J genes are TRBV7-3 and TRBJ2-7; D possibly corresponds to TRBD1 (5 bases). Trimming removed 1 base from V and 3 bases from J, with 13 bases in between. The germline gives CDR1 SGHTA, CDR2 FQGTGA. The CDR3 length is 15 residues.

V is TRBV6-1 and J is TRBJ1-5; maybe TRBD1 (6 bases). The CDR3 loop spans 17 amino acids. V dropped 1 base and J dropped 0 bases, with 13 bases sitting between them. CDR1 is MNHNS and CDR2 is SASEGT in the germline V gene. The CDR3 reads CASSEGEGGYSNQPQHF. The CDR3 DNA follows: TGTGCCAGCAGTGAAGGTGAAGGGGGATATAGCAATCAGCCCCAGCATTTT.